This T cell receptor beta chain came from a study of identical twins. Study-level points and caveats: Out-of-frame beta sequences exhibited a weaker degree of excess twin sharing. Interpretation of the results relied on cross-sectional statistical analysis and not on following the same donors.

Only a few counts were recorded for this clonotype. The antigen is undetermined. TCRdb processed the 5' RACE reads anew with MiXCR; each CDR3 protein has one entry. The sample lists 400,000 to 550,000 distinct CDR3 sequences, 20% to 25% seen once, with 2.9% in the top ten. The CDR3 totals 15 residues. Germline CDR1 is SQVTM and CDR2 is ANQGSEA. Trimming cost V 7 bases and J 10 bases; bases outside gene matches: 12. These data also formed part of another study, on T cells expressing NK-cell markers.

The chain joins TRBV29-1 to TRBJ2-1; 14 bases are shared with TRBD2. The TCR sequence derives from a woman younger than 30 in good health. The specimen sequenced was CD4+ T cells sorted from blood. The CDR3 region is CSANGGTSGRSEQFF. DNA of the CDR3: TGCAGCGCAAATGGGGGGACTAGCGGGAGATCGGAGCAGTTCTTC.